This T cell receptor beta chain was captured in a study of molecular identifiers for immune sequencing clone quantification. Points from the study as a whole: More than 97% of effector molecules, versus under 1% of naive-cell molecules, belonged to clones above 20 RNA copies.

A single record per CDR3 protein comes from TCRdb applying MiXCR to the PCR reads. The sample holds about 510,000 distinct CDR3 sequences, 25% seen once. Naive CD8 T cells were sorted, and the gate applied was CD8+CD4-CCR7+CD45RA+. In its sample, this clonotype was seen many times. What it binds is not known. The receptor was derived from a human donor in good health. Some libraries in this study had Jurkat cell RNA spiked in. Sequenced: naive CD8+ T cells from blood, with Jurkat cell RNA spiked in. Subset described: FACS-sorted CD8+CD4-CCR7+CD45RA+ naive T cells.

The CDR3 spells CASSHFPSYGADTQYF. The DNA for the CDR3 is TGTGCCAGCAGCCACTTCCCTAGTTACGGTGCAGATACGCAGTATTTT. The V call is TRBV12-3 or TRBV12-4, the J call TRBJ2-3; D gene ambiguous. The length of the CDR3 is 16 residues. V was shortened by 6 bases and J by 4 bases, with 20 bases between the two germline ends.